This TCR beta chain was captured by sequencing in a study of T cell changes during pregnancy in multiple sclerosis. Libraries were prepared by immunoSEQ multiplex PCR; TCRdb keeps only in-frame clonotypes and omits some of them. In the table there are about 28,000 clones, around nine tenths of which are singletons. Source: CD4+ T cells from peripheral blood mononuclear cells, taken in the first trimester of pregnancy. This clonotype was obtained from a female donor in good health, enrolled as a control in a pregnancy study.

The CDR3 protein is CASSFRRGGQDGELFF. The CDR3 region has the DNA TGTGCCAGCAGCTTCAGGCGGGGGGGGCAGGACGGGGAGCTGTTTTTT. The J gene is TRBJ2-2, the V gene TRBV11-2; 9 bases match TRBD2. The CDR3 covers 16 residues. The germline gives CDR1 SGHAT, CDR2 FQNNGV. V lost 3 bases and J lost 7; bases outside the gene matches: 9.